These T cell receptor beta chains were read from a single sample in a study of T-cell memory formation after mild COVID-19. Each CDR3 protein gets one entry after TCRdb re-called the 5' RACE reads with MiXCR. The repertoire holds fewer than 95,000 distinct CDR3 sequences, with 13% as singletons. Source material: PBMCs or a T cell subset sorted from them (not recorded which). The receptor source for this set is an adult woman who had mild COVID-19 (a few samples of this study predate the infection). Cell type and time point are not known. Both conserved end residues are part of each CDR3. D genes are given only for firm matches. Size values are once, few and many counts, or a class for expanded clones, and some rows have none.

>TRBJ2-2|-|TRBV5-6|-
CASSGPGPNTGELFF
TGTGCCAGCAGCGGACCGGGACCGAACACCGGGGAGCTGTTTTTT
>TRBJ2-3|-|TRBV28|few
CAIKETLTTDTQYF
TGTGCCATCAAGGAAACCCTCACCACAGATACGCAGTATTTT
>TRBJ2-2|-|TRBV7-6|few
CASREAGELFF
TGTGCCAGCAGGGAAGCCGGGGAGCTGTTTTTT
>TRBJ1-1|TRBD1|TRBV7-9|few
CASSPQGALAFF
TGTGCCAGCAGCCCACAGGGGGCGCTGGCTTTCTTT
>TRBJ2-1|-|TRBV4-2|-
CASRADMTYNEQFF
TGTGCCAGCAGAGCGGACATGACCTACAATGAGCAGTTCTTC
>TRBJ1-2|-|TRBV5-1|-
CASSLTEHGYTF
TGCGCCAGCAGCTTGACAGAGCATGGCTACACCTTC
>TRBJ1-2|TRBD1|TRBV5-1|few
CASSPGQGTRGYGYTF
TGCGCCAGCAGCCCGGGACAGGGGACCCGCGGCTATGGCTACACCTTT
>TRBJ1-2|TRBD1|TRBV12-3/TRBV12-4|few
CASSPTGGLRYGYTF
TGTGCCAGCAGTCCGACAGGGGGTTTACGTTATGGCTACACCTTC
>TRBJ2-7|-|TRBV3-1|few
CASSQPSQGVYEQYF
TGTGCCAGCAGCCAGCCCTCACAGGGAGTCTACGAGCAGTACTTC
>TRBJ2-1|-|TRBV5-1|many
CASRAADNEQFF
TGCGCCAGCAGGGCGGCAGACAATGAGCAGTTCTTC
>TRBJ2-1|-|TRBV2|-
CASSEGAYNEQFF
TGTGCCAGCAGTGAAGGGGCGTACAATGAGCAGTTCTTC
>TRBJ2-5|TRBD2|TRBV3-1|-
CASSQEPSGSETKYF
TGTGCCAGCAGCCAAGAGCCTAGCGGGAGTGAGACCAAGTACTTC
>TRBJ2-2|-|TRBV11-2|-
CASSLDPVGELFF
TGTGCCAGCAGCTTAGATCCAGTCGGGGAGCTGTTTTTT
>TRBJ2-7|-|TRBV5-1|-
CASSISGNRIYEQYF
TGCGCCAGCAGCATCTCGGGAAACCGAATCTACGAGCAGTACTTC
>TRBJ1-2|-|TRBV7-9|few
CASTLGGYYGYTF
TGTGCCAGCACCCTTGGCGGATACTATGGCTACACCTTC
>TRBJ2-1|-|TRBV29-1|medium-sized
CSVRGNEQFF
TGCAGCGTTCGGGGGAATGAGCAGTTCTTC
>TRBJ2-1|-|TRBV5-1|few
CASTQGKDEQFF
TGCGCCAGCACCCAGGGGAAGGATGAGCAGTTCTTC
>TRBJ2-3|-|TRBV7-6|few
CASSLLRSDTQYF
TGTGCCAGCAGCTTATTAAGGTCAGATACGCAGTATTTT
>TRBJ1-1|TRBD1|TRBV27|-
CASSLSGTGLFEAFF
TGTGCCAGCAGTTTATCAGGGACAGGGCTCTTTGAAGCTTTCTTT
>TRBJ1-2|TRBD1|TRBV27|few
CASSRGGDGYTF
TGTGCCAGCAGTCGAGGGGGCGATGGCTACACCTTC
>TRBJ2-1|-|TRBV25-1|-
CASSNGREQFF
TGTGCCAGCAGTAACGGACGCGAGCAGTTCTTC
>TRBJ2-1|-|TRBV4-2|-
CASSQGGQLNEQFF
TGTGCCAGCAGCCAGGGCGGACAGCTCAATGAGCAGTTCTTC
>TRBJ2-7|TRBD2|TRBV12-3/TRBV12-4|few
CASSIAGGLNEQYF
TGTGCCAGCAGTATAGCGGGAGGGCTCAACGAGCAGTACTTC
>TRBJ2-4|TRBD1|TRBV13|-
CASSLTGTDIQYF
TGTGCCAGCAGCCTGACAGGGACAGACATTCAGTACTTC
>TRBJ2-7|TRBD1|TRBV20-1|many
CSASPDRGRSYEQYF
TGCAGTGCTAGCCCAGACAGGGGGCGATCCTACGAGCAGTACTTC
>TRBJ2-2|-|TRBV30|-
CAWKSLANTGELFF
TGTGCCTGGAAGTCGCTGGCGAACACCGGGGAGCTGTTTTTT
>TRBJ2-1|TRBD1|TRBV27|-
CASSLTGQASNEQFF
TGTGCCAGCAGTTTAACTGGACAGGCCAGCAATGAGCAGTTCTTC
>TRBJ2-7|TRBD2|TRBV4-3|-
CASSQAKIRMSGTSSYEQYF
TGCGCCAGCAGCCAAGCTAAAATCCGGATGAGCGGGACCAGCTCCTACGAGCAGTACTTC
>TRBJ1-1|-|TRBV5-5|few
CASSSAPNTEAFF
TGTGCCAGCAGCTCAGCCCCGAACACTGAAGCTTTCTTT
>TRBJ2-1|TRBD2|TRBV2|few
CASSGEGVFTYNEQFF
TGTGCCAGCAGTGGGGAGGGAGTCTTTACCTACAATGAGCAGTTCTTC
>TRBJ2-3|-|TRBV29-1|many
CSATGSLTDTQYF
TGCAGCGCAACCGGGAGCCTCACAGATACGCAGTATTTT